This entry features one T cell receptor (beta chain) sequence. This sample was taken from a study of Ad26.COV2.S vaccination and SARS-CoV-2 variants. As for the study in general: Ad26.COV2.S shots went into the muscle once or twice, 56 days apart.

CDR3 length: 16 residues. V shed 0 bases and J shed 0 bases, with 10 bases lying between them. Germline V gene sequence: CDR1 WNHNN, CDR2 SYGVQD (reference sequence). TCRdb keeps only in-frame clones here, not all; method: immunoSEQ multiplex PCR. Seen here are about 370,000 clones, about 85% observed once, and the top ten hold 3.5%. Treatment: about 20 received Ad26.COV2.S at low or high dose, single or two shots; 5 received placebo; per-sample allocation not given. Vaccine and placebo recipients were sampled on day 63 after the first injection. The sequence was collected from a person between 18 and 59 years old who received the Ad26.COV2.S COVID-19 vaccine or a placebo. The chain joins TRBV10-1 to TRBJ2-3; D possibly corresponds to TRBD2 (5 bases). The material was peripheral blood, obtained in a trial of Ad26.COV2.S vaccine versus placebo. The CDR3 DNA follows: TGCGCCAGCAGTGAGTCGAAAGCGGATAGCACAGATACGCAGTATTTT. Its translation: CASSESKADSTDTQYF.